The present entry profiles one TCR beta chain with its context. Its target is unknown. In TCRdb, the reads were re-called with MiXCR into one record per CDR3 protein. The sample has hundreds of thousands of distinct CDR3 sequences; roughly 30% are singletons. This CDR3 is 15 amino acids long. Unmatched junction bases numbered 8, after V lost 5 bases and J lost 4 bases. The germline V gene encodes CDR1 MNHEY and CDR2 SMNVEV (reference sequence). The data originate from a study of T cell repertoires in cytomegalovirus infection. Study-level background: As its CMV epitopes, the study selected recently identified HLA-C-restricted and well-studied HLA-B-restricted targets. Shared public TCR beta signatures pointed to both CMV infection and a matching HLA type.

Findings and caveats of the study: Cumulative frequency (of public TCR beta family members) identified carriers of CMV plus the relevant HLA. In two of eight donors, the top clonotype was HLA-C-restricted CMV-specific.

The sequence came from a human donor in good health (CMV status not recorded). Some clones in this sample may be carry-over from other donors' samples. The sample in question was cultured CD8+ T cells from PBMCs, obtained from culture after CMV antigen stimulation. The rearrangement joins TRBV27 to TRBJ1-3, with 7 bases fitting TRBD1. The CDR3 DNA reads as TGTGCCAGCAGTCCTCTTCCGGGACAGGGAAACACCATATATTTT. Translated: CASSPLPGQGNTIYF.